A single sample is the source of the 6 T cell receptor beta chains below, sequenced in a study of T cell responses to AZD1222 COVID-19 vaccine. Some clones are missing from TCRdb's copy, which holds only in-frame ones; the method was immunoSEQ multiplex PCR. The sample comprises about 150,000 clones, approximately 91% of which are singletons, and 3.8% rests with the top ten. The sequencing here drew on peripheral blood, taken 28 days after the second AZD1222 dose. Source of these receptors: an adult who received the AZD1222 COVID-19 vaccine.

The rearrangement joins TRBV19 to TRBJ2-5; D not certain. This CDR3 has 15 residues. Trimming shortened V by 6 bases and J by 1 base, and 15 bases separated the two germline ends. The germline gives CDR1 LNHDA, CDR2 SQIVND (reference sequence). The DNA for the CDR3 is TGTGCCAGTAGAGCCACCGAGGCAGCCCAAGAGACCCAGTACTTC. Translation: CASRATEAAQETQYF.

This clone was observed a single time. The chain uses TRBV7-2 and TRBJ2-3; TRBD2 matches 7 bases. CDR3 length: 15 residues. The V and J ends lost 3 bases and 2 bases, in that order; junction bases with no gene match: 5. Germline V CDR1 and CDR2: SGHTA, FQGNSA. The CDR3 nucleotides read TGTGCCAGCAGCTTTCCGCGGGGGAACACAGATACGCAGTATTTT. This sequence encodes CASSFPRGNTDTQYF.

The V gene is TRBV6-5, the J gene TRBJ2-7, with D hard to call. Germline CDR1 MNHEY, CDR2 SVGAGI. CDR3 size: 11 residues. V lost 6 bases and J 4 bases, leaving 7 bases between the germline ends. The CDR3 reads CASRRGYEQYF. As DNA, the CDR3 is TGTGCCAGCAGACGTGGATACGAGCAGTACTTC.

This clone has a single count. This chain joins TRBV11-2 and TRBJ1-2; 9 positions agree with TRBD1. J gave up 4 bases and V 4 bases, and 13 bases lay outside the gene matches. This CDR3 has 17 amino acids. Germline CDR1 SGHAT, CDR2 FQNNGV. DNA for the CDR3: TGTGCCAGCAGCTCGAACTATAACAGGGGGCTGGGCTATGGCTACACCTTC. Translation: CASSSNYNRGLGYGYTF.

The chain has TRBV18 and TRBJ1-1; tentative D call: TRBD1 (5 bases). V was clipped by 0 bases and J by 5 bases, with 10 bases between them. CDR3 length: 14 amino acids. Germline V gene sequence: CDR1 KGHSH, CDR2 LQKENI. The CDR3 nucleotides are TGTGCCAGCTCACCACCTTGGGGCGGTACTGAAGCTTTCTTT. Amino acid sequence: CASSPPWGGTEAFF.

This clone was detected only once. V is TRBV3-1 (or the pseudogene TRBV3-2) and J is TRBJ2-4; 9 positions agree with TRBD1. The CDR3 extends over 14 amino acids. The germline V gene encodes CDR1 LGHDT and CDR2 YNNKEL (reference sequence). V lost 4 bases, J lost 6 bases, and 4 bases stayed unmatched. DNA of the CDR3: TGTGCCAGCAGCCCGACAGGGGGTATAAACATTCAGTACTTC. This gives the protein CASSPTGGINIQYF.